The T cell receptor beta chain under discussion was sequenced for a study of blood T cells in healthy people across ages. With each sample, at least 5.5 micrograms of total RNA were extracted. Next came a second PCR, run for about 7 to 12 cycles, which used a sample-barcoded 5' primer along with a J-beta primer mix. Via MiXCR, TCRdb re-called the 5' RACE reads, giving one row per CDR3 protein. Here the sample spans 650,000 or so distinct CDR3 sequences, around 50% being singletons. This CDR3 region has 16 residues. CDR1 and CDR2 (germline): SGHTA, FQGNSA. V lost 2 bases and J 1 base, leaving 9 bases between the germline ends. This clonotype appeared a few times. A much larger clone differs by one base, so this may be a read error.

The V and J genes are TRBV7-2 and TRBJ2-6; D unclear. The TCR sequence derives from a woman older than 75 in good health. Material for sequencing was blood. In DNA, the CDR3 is TGTGCCAGCAGCTTATTCAGGAGATCTGGGGCCAACGTCCTGACTTTC. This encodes CASSLFRRSGANVLTF.